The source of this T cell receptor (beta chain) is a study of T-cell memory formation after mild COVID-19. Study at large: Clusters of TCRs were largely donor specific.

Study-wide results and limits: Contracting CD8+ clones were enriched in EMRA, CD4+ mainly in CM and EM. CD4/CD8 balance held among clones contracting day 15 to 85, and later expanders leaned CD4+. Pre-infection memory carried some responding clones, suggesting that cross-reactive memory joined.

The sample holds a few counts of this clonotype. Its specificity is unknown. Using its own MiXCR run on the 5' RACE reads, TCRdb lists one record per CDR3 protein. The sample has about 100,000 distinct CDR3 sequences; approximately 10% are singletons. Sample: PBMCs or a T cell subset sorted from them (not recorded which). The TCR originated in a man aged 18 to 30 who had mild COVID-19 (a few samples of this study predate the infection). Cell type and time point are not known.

CDR3 amino acids: CASSLISNTGELFF. CDR3 nucleotides: TGTGCCAGCAGCTTAATCTCGAACACCGGGGAGCTGTTTTTT. The chain combines TRBV11-2 with TRBJ2-2; no clear D. CDR3 length equals 14 residues. Between the trimmed V and J ends, which lost 2 bases and 0 bases, there was a span of 4 bases. Germline assignment: CDR1 SGHAT and CDR2 FQNNGV.